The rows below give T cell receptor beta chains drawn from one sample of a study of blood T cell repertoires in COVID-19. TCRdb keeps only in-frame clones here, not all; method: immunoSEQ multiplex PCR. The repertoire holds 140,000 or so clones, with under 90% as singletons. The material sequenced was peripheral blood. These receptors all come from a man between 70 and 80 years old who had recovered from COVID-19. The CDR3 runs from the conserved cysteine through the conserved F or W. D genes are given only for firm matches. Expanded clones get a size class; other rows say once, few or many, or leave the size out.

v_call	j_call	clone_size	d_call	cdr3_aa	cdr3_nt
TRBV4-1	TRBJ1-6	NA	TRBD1	CASSLQTGWSPLHF	TGCGCCAGCAGCCTCCAGACAGGGTGGTCACCCCTCCACTTT
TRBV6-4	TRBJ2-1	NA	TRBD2	CASSETGGNSYNEQFF	TGTGCCAGCAGTGAAACGGGGGGAAACTCCTACAATGAGCAGTTCTTC
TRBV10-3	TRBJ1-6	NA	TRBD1	CAISPDRDSPLHF	TGTGCCATCAGCCCTGACAGGGACTCACCCCTCCACTTT
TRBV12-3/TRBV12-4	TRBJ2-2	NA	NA	CASSLVLPGELFF	TGTGCCAGCAGTTTAGTCCTACCCGGGGAGCTGTTTTTT
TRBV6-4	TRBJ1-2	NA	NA	CASVVYPGVGGYTF	TGTGCCAGCGTGGTGTACCCAGGGGTAGGTGGCTACACCTTC
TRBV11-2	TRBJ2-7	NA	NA	CASSSGLYEQYF	TGTGCCAGCAGCTCCGGACTTTACGAGCAGTACTTC
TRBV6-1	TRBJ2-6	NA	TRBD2	CASSAGLAGVGGSGANVLTF	TGTGCCAGCAGTGCGGGACTAGCGGGAGTTGGCGGCTCTGGGGCCAACGTCCTGACTTTC
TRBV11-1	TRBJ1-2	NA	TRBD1	CASRDTGGRSGYTF	TGTGCCAGCAGAGACACAGGGGGCAGGAGTGGCTACACCTTC
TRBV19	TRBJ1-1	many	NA	CASSPALGVNTEAFF	TGTGCCAGTAGTCCTGCGCTGGGCGTGAACACTGAAGCTTTCTTT
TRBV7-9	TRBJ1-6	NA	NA	CASSSQGSDSPLHF	TGTGCCAGCAGCTCACAGGGATCGGATTCACCCCTCCACTTT
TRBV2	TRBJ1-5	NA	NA	CASSSDEWNQPQHF	TGTGCCAGCAGTAGCGACGAGTGGAATCAGCCCCAGCATTTT
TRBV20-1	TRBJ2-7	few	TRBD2	CSASSGGPSGEQYF	TGCAGTGCTAGTTCGGGAGGGCCCTCGGGCGAGCAGTACTTC
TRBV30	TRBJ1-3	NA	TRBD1	CAWSNLRGPGNTIYF	TGTGCCTGGAGTAACCTCAGGGGGCCTGGAAACACCATATATTTT
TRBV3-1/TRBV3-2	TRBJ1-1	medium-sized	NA	CASSQTGEAFF	TGTGCCAGCAGCCAGACAGGTGAAGCTTTCTTT
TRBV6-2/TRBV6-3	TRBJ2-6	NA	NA	CASSKQTGQFYSGANVLTF	TGTGCCAGCAGTAAACAAACCGGACAATTCTACTCTGGGGCCAACGTCCTGACTTTC
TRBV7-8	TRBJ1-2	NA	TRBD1	CASSLAGDRGHGYTF	TGTGCCAGCAGCTTAGCGGGGGACAGGGGCCATGGCTACACCTTC